These T cell receptor beta chains were read from a single sample in a study of blood T cell repertoires in COVID-19. The repertoire was sequenced with immunoSEQ multiplex PCR; TCRdb's copy has only in-frame clones and lacks some. The sample yields about 190,000 clones, about 88% seen once. Sequenced material: peripheral blood. All receptors derive from a woman aged 40 to 50 who had recovered from COVID-19. Each CDR3 is given with its conserved first and last residue. D genes are given only for firm matches. Some rows have no size entry. The others give once, few or many, or a class for an expanded clone.

D,J,size,V,CDR3,DNA
NA,TRBJ1-2,NA,TRBV28,CASSLEGLYGYTF,TGTGCCAGCAGTTTGGAGGGCCTCTATGGCTACACCTTC
TRBD1,TRBJ2-2,NA,TRBV7-9,CASSHLGQGEELFF,TGTGCCAGCAGCCATCTGGGACAGGGTGAGGAGCTGTTTTTT
TRBD1,TRBJ1-1,NA,TRBV19,CASTLGTGLPAFF,TGTGCCAGTACTTTAGGGACAGGACTACCCGCCTTCTTT
NA,TRBJ2-3,NA,TRBV29-1,CSVAGQYTDTQYF,TGCAGCGTCGCCGGACAGTACACAGATACGCAGTATTTT
NA,TRBJ2-7,once,TRBV2,CATRRTALYEQYF,TGTGCCACCAGGAGGACAGCCCTTTACGAGCAGTACTTC
TRBD2,TRBJ2-3,NA,TRBV10-3,CAIGEREYADTQYF,TGTGCCATCGGGGAGCGGGAGTATGCAGATACGCAGTATTTT
TRBD1,TRBJ2-7,NA,TRBV9,CASSGGQSSYEQYF,TGTGCCAGCAGCGGGGGACAGTCCTCCTACGAGCAGTACTTC
NA,TRBJ1-2,NA,TRBV5-4,CASSLGGDPNYGYTF,TGTGCCAGCAGCTTGGGGGGGGATCCTAACTATGGCTACACCTTC
TRBD2,TRBJ2-3,NA,TRBV6-4,CASSAGLAVTDTQYF,TGTGCCAGCAGTGCCGGACTAGCGGTCACAGATACGCAGTATTTT
TRBD2,TRBJ2-1,once,TRBV7-2,CASSPPGLGFNEQFF,TGTGCCAGCAGCCCGCCGGGACTAGGGTTCAATGAGCAGTTCTTC
TRBD2,TRBJ2-5,once,TRBV28,CASSPGLAGLQETQYF,TGTGCCAGCAGTCCAGGACTAGCGGGCCTCCAAGAGACCCAGTACTTC
TRBD1,TRBJ1-1,NA,TRBV7-3,CASSFQGARTEAFF,TGTGCCAGCAGCTTCCAGGGGGCCCGCACTGAAGCTTTCTTT
NA,TRBJ2-4,NA,TRBV18,CASSPSWAAKNIQYF,TGTGCCAGCTCACCCTCTTGGGCCGCCAAAAACATTCAGTACTTC
NA,TRBJ1-6,NA,TRBV7-9,CASSLSSSPLHF,TGTGCCAGCAGCTTATCTAGTTCACCCCTCCACTTT
NA,TRBJ1-1,NA,TRBV25-1,CASSAQGQLPTEAFF,TGTGCCAGCAGTGCGCAGGGCCAACTTCCCACTGAAGCTTTCTTT